These 16 T cell receptor beta chains were all obtained from the same sample, sequenced in a study of cytomegalovirus exposure and HLA in healthy donors. The PCR employed 60 Vbeta primers together with 13 Jbeta primers. The data were produced by immunoSEQ multiplex PCR, yet TCRdb's version contains in-frame clones alone and is incomplete. This repertoire shows 180,000 or so clones, around 80% found once; its top ten account for about 1.9%. Sequences were obtained from PBMCs. Every receptor here comes from a woman younger than 45 in good health and CMV-seropositive.

This chain links TRBV7-2 with TRBJ1-1; D uncertain. Trimming stripped 2 bases from V and 5 bases from J, with 9 bases between. The CDR3 consists of 13 residues. The germline V gene encodes CDR1 SGHTA and CDR2 FQGNSA. CDR3 DNA: TGTGCCAGCAGCTTATTGAGAGGGACTGAAGCTTTCTTT. As protein: CASSLLRGTEAFF.

The chain is built from TRBV6-1 and TRBJ1-1; D gene uncertain. Looked up from germline, CDR1 is MNHNS and CDR2 is SASEGT. V was cut by 4 bases and J by 3 bases, with 3 bases left in between. This CDR3 comprises 11 residues. The CDR3 nucleotides read TGTGCCAGCAGTGTCTACACTGAAGCTTTCTTT. Translating gives CASSVYTEAFF.

The chain combines TRBV4-1 with TRBJ2-1; 7 bases fit TRBD2. J gave up 8 bases and V 3 bases, and 10 bases lay outside the gene matches. Germline lookup yields CDR1 MGHRA and CDR2 YSYEKL. This CDR3 spans 15 amino acids. CDR3 in amino acids: CASSHNGGTSDEQFF. CDR3 nucleotide sequence: TGCGCCAGCAGCCACAACGGGGGGACCTCCGATGAGCAGTTCTTC.

The chain joins TRBV6-5 to TRBJ2-1, with D perhaps matching TRBD2 (6 bases). The CDR3 sequence is 16 residues long. The ends were cut back, 1 base at V and 7 bases at J, with 17 bases in the middle. Germline V lookup: CDR1 MNHEY, CDR2 SVGAGI. The DNA of the CDR3 is TGTGCCAGCAGTTACTACCTCGGGAGTACGTCGAATGAGCAGTTCTTC. Encoded protein: CASSYYLGSTSNEQFF.

A single count supports this clone. The V gene is TRBV7-2, the J gene TRBJ2-3; 9 bases are a match to TRBD2. V was clipped by 5 bases and J by 0 bases; unmatched bases: 3. CDR3 length: 15 amino acids. Germline loops: CDR1 SGHTA, CDR2 FQGNSA. In DNA form, the CDR3 reads TGTGCCAGCAGCCGAAGCGGGGGGAGCACAGATACGCAGTATTTT. It yields the protein CASSRSGGSTDTQYF. The complete variable domain, with remaining parts taken from reference TRBV7-2 and TRBJ2-3, reads GAGVSQSPSNKVTEKGKDVELRCDPISGHTALYWYRQSLGQGLEFLIYFQGNSAPDKSGLPSDRFSAERTGGSVSTLTIQRTQQEDSAVYLCASSRSGGSTDTQYFGPGTRLTVL.

The chain is built from TRBV2 and TRBJ1-5; maybe TRBD1 (6 bases). Germline CDR1 reads SNHLY; CDR2 reads FYNNEI. This CDR3 region has 13 residues. V lost 3 bases, J lost 7 bases, and 10 bases lay in between. The CDR3 sequence is CASSDRGGQPQHF. CDR3 DNA sequence: TGTGCCAGCAGTGACAGGGGCGGGCAGCCCCAGCATTTT.

V and J are TRBV19 and TRBJ2-1; TRBD2 is a possible D gene (5 bases). CDR1 and CDR2 from the germline V gene are LNHDA and SQIVND (reference sequence). The CDR3 totals 13 residues. Trimming cost V 1 base and J 4 bases, with 5 bases left between them. CDR3 in DNA: TGTGCCAGTAGTATAGCGGGATACAATGAGCAGTTCTTC. Encoded protein: CASSIAGYNEQFF.

This chain joins TRBV6-5 and TRBJ2-7, with TRBD1 matching 9 bases. Per germline, CDR1 MNHEY and CDR2 SVGAGI. This CDR3 comprises 15 residues. The V gene end was trimmed by 6 bases and the J gene end by 1 base; junction bases not matched to a gene: 7. CDR3 loop: CASRPQGAQSYEQYF. The CDR3 nucleotides are TGTGCCAGCAGACCACAGGGGGCGCAGTCCTACGAGCAGTACTTC.

This clone occurred a few times. The rearrangement links TRBV5-1 to TRBJ2-3, with a weak D call TRBD2 (6 bases). V gave up 4 bases and J gave up 6 bases, with 18 bases separating them. CDR3 length: 15 amino acids. Germline lookup yields CDR1 SGHRS and CDR2 YFSETQ. This CDR3 is CASSAVRGGDDTQYF. The CDR3 DNA reads TGCGCCAGCAGCGCCGTGAGGGGAGGTGACGATACGCAGTATTTT.

The chain is built from TRBV9 and TRBJ1-6; 9 nucleotides agree with TRBD1. Unmatched junction bases numbered 1, after V lost 3 bases and J lost 9 bases. The CDR3 contains 13 residues. CDR1 is SGDLS and CDR2 is YYNGEE in the germline V gene. The CDR3 DNA sequence: TGTGCCAGCAGCGGACAGGGGGGTTCACCCCTCCACTTT. It yields the protein CASSGQGGSPLHF.

V is TRBV6-6 and J is TRBJ1-1; possible D gene TRBD1, 6 bases. The germline V and J ends were trimmed by 2 bases and 5 bases, with 18 bases remaining between them. Per the germline V gene, CDR1 is MNHNY and CDR2 is SVGAGI (reference sequence). The CDR3 runs 16 residues. The CDR3 loop is CASSYPPAGQGTEAFF. CDR3 sequence (DNA): TGTGCCAGCAGTTACCCCCCGGCAGGGCAGGGGACTGAAGCTTTCTTT.

This clone has just one count. The CDR3: CASSSTGTYSYEQYF. In DNA form, the CDR3 reads TGCGCCAGCAGCTCGACCGGGACATACTCCTACGAGCAGTACTTC. The chain uses TRBV5-1 and TRBJ2-7; the D gene is possibly TRBD1 (6 bases). CDR3 length: 15 amino acids. V gave up 3 bases and J gave up 0 bases, with 13 bases separating them. Germline CDR1 SGHRS, CDR2 YFSETQ.

The chain uses TRBV19 and TRBJ2-3; weak D call: TRBD1 (6 bases). Trimming took 4 bases from V and 0 from J, leaving 8 bases between them. CDR1 and CDR2 (germline): LNHDA, SQIVND (reference sequence). CDR3 length: 14 residues. Written as DNA, the CDR3 is TGTGCCAGTAGTACCGACAGGAGCACAGATACGCAGTATTTT. Protein sequence: CASSTDRSTDTQYF. The full variable domain, in which reference TRBV19 and TRBJ2-3 provide the parts outside the CDR3, is DGGITQSPKYLFRKEGQNVTLSCEQNLNHDAMYWYRQDPGQGLRLIYYSQIVNDFQKGDIAEGYSVSREKKESFPLTVTSAQKNPTAFYLCASSTDRSTDTQYFGPGTRLTVL.

The genes are TRBV10-1 and TRBJ2-2, with D possibly being TRBD2 (6 bases). Trimming removed 3 bases at V and 5 bases at J, with 13 bases between. From germline, CDR1 is WNHNN and CDR2 SYGVQD (reference sequence). This CDR3 region has 15 residues. DNA of the CDR3: TGCGCCAGCAGTGAAAAACTAGGGAGGACCGGGGAGCTGTTTTTT. Its translation is CASSEKLGRTGELFF.

This chain connects TRBV6-1 to TRBJ1-1; 8 nucleotides line up with TRBD1. V was pared by 6 bases and J by 0 bases, with 3 bases of the junction left unmatched. Looked up from germline, CDR1 is MNHNS and CDR2 is SASEGT. The CDR3 has 14 residues. The CDR3: CASRATGVNTEAFF. DNA of the CDR3: TGTGCCAGCAGAGCGACAGGGGTGAACACTGAAGCTTTCTTT.

The chain joins TRBV2 to TRBJ2-1, with 8 bases fitting TRBD2. J was trimmed by 8 bases and V by 5 bases; bases with no gene match: 5. Germline CDR1 reads SNHLY; CDR2 reads FYNNEI. The CDR3 has 13 residues. CDR3 sequence reads: CASSPPGRDEQFF. The DNA of the CDR3 is TGTGCCAGCAGTCCCCCCGGGAGGGATGAGCAGTTCTTC.